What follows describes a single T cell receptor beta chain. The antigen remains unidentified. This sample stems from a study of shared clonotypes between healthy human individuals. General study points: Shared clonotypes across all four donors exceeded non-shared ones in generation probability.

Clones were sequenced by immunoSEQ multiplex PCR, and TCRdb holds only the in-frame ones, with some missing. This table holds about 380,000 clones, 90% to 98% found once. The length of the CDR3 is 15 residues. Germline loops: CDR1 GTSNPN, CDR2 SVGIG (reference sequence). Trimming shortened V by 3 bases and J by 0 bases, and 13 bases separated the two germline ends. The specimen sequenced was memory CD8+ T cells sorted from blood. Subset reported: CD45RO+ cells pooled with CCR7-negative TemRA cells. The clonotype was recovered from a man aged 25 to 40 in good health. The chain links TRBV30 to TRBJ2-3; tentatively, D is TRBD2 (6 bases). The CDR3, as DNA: TGTGCCTGGAGCCTACTAGGGACTAGCACAGATACGCAGTATTTT. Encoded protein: CAWSLLGTSTDTQYF. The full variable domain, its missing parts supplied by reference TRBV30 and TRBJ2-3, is SQTIHQWPATLVQPVGSPLSLECTVEGTSNPNLYWYRQAAGRGLQLLFYSVGIGQISSEVPQNLSASRPQDRQFILSSKKLLLSDSGFYLCAWSLLGTSTDTQYFGPGTRLTVL.